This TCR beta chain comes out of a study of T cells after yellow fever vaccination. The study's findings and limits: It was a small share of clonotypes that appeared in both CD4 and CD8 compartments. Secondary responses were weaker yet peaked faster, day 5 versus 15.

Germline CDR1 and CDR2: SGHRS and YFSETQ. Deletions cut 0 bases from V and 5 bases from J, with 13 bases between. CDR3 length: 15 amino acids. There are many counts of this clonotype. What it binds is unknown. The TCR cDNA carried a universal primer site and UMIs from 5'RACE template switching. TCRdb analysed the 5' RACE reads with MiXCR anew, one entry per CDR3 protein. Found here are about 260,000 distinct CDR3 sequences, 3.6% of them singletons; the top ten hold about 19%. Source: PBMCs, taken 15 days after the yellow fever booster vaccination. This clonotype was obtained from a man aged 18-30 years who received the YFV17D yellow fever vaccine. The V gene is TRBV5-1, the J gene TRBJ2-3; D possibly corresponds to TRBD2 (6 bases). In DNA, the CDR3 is TGCGCCAGCAGCTTGGTGGCGGGGTCGGGAGATACGCAGTATTTT. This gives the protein CASSLVAGSGDTQYF.